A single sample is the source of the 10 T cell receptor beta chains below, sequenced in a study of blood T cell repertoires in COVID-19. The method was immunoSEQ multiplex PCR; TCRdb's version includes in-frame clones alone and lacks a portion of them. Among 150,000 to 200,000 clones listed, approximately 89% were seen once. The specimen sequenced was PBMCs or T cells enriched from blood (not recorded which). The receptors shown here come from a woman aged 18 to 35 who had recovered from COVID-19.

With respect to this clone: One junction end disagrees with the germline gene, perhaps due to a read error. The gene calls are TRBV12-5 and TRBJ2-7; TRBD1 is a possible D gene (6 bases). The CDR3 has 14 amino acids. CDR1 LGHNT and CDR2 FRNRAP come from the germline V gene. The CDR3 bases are TGTGCTAGTGGGTTGGGTTGGGGGCCCTACGAGCAGTACTTC. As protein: CASGLGWGPYEQYF.

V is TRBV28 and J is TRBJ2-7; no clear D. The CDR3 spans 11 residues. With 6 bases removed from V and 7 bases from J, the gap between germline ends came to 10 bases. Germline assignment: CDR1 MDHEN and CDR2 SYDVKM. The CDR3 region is CASRSTTEQYF. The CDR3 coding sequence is TGTGCCAGCAGATCAACGACAGAGCAGTACTTC.

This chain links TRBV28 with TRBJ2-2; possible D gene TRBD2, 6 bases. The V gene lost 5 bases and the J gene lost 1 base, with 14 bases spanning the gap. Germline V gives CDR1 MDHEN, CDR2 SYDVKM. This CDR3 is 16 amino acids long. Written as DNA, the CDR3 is TGTGCCAGCAGTAACCGGGGAGGAGTGAACACCGGGGAGCTGTTTTTT. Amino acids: CASSNRGGVNTGELFF.

The CDR3: CASSIVSAGSYEQYF. The CDR3 bases are TGTGCCAGTAGTATAGTGTCTGCAGGCTCCTACGAGCAGTACTTC. The V call is TRBV19, the J call TRBJ2-7; no clear D gene. Germline V gives CDR1 LNHDA, CDR2 SQIVND (reference sequence). V gave up 1 base and J gave up 0 bases, with 10 bases separating them. CDR3 size: 15 residues.

CDR3 sequence (DNA): TGTGCCAGCACCCCTGACACCGGGGAGCTGTTTTTT. Protein product: CASTPDTGELFF. This chain uses TRBV2 with TRBJ2-2; D is ambiguous. V was cut by 7 bases and J by 3 bases, with 6 bases left in between. Germline V gives CDR1 SNHLY, CDR2 FYNNEI. This CDR3 is built from 12 residues.

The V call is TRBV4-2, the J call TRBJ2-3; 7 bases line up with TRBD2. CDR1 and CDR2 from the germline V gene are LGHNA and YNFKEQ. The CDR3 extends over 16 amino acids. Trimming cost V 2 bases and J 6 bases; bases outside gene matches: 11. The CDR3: CASSQPRGGRADTQYF. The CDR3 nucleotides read TGTGCCAGCAGCCAACCCCGTGGGGGGAGGGCCGATACGCAGTATTTT.

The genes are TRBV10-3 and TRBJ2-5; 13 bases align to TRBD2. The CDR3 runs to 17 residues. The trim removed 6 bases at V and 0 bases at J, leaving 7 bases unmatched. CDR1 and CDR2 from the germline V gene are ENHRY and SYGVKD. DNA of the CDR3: TGTGCCATCAGAGGGACTAGCGGGACCCCTGACCAAGAGACCCAGTACTTC. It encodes CAIRGTSGTPDQETQYF.

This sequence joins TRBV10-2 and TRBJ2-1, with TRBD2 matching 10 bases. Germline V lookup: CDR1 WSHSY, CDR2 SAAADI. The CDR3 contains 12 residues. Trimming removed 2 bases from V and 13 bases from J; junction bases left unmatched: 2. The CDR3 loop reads CASSEGLAVQFF. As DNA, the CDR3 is TGCGCCAGCAGTGAGGGACTAGCGGTACAGTTCTTC.

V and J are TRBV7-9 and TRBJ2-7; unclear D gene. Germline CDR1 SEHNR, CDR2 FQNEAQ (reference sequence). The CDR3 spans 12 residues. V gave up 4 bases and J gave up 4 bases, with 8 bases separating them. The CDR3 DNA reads TGTGCCAGCAGCTCCACCGGGTACGAGCAGTACTTC. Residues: CASSSTGYEQYF.

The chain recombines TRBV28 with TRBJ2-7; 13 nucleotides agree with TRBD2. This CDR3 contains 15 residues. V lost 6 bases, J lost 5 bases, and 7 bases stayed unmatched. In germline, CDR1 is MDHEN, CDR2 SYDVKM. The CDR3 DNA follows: TGTGCCAGCAGATCCCTGACTAGCGGGAGGAACGAGCAGTACTTC. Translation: CASRSLTSGRNEQYF.